A single sample gave rise to the 5 T cell receptor beta chains below, sequenced in a study of tumor-infiltrating lymphocytes in primary liver carcinoma. Bulk tissue was left unsorted, and RNA and DNA were co-extracted from 20-30 mg of it. The investigators made TCR beta cDNA from roughly 460 ng total RNA, using a constant-region primer. Libraries covering TCR beta were generated through three nested multiplex PCR rounds (using a slightly modified ARM-PCR). The two initial PCR rounds, about 9 cycles each, used TRBV1-TRBV30 forward and C-beta reverse primers. TCRdb redid the calling of the multiplex PCR reads with MiXCR, one entry per CDR3 protein. Among under 45,000 distinct CDR3 sequences, about 73% were seen once, and the ten largest hold 19%. The sample comprised liver tumor tissue from sampling region 2. Described subset: tumor region T2, inferior pole. All receptors derive from a middle-aged man with primary liver carcinoma and hepatitis B virus infection.

This clonotype occurred once. Since no conserved phenylalanine or tryptophan closes the CDR3, a read error is the likely cause. The chain recombines TRBV20-1 with TRBJ2-1; 8 bases line up with TRBD2. Trimming removed 4 bases from V and 12 bases from J; junction bases left unmatched: 8. CDR1 is DFQATT, CDR2 SNEGSKA, per germline (reference sequence). The CDR3 has 12 amino acids. The CDR3 DNA is TGCAGTGCTAAAGCGGGAGTGGGGGGGCAGTTCATC. Protein: CSAKAGVGGQFI.

With respect to this clonotype: At one of its ends the junction is not consistent with the germline gene, which may arise from a read error. This chain links TRBV11-2 with TRBJ2-7, with a tentative D call TRBD1 (5 bases). The length of the CDR3 is 14 residues. Germline V lookup: CDR1 SGHAT, CDR2 FQNNGV. The CDR3, as DNA: TGTGCCTGTAGCTCTAACAGGAACTCCTACAAGCAGTACTTC. It specifies CACSSNRNSYKQYF.

With respect to this clonotype: A read error may account for a junction end that differs from germline. V usage is TRBV29-1 and J usage is TRBJ2-5; 13 bases match TRBD2. Germline lookup yields CDR1 SQVTM and CDR2 ANQGSEA. The CDR3 contains 15 residues. The chain's CDR3 is CNVRTSGSWAETQYF. The CDR3 bases are TGTAACGTTCGGACTAGCGGGAGTTGGGCAGAGACCCAATACTTC.

On this clonotype: The missing conserved phenylalanine or tryptophan at the end of this CDR3 makes a read error likely. The chain employs TRBV6-1 and TRBJ1-2; D possibly corresponds to TRBD1 (6 bases). There are 14 residues in the CDR3. Trimming pared 9 bases from V and 3 bases from J, leaving 17 bases between. Germline V gene sequence: CDR1 MNHNS, CDR2 SASEGT. The CDR3 coding sequence is TGTGCCAGTACCACAATGGCAGGGGACTATGGCTACACCTTA. Its translation: CASTTMAGDYGYTL.

The rearrangement joins TRBV5-1 to TRBJ1-1; perhaps TRBD1 as D (5 bases). The V end lost 1 base, the J end lost 4 bases, and 20 bases lay between the germline ends. The CDR3 is 17 amino acids. Germline CDR1 and CDR2: SGHRS and YFSETQ. The CDR3 DNA sequence: TGCGCCAGCAGCTTGTGTGGATCCAGGGATGTGAGCACTGAAGCTTTCTTT. It yields the protein CASSLCGSRDVSTEAFF.